A selection of T cell receptor beta chains follows, all from one sample in a study of cytomegalovirus exposure and HLA in healthy donors. TCRdb's copy holds only in-frame clones and misses some; the assay was immunoSEQ multiplex PCR. The data hold 150,000 to 200,000 clones, with just under 90% observed a single time. The sample was PBMCs. All receptors come from a woman in her 30s in good health and CMV-seronegative. The conserved cysteine and the conserved F or W are not part of the CDR3 here. For some rows the clone size is stated as once, few or many, or as a class when expanded; others skip it.

TRBV5-4	once	ASSLALVNTEAF
TRBV6-1	.	ASSEDRAGEQY
TRBV6-1	.	ASSEVVRGQAF
TRBV6-5	.	ASSYWDRVVGNEQF
TRBV11-2	.	ASSYRDPPDNEQF
TRBV5-1	.	ASSLPAGTGELF
TRBV11-2	.	ASSPTPGLVRETQY
TRBV10-1	once	ASSEAGGSADTQY
TRBV11-2	.	ASRNPLNSGDVTQY
TRBV2	.	ASSDTNYGYT
TRBV7-5	.	ARSQRQDLRWQY
TRBV5-6	.	ASTKTATGTDTQY
TRBV27	.	ASSLLGTGITYNSPLH
TRBV4-2	.	ASSQASSGNTIY
TRBV11-2	.	ASSLGYRDRVSYEQY
TRBV18	once	ASSPSGGRMSTDTQY
TRBV2	.	ASSTQGSNTEAF
TRBV6-1	few	ASSGRTGGNSPLH
TRBV5-4	once	ASSPSESYEQY
TRBV7-8	.	ASSPSGGLNYGYT
TRBV19	.	ASSIALGGEQY
TRBV7-9	.	ASSILTEPSYEQY
TRBV6-6	.	ASRDRVDWTQH
TRBV7-2	few	ASSLNPDFYGYT
TRBV6-1	few	ASSEGGRVYSPLH
TRBV28	once	ASSWDRNSPLH